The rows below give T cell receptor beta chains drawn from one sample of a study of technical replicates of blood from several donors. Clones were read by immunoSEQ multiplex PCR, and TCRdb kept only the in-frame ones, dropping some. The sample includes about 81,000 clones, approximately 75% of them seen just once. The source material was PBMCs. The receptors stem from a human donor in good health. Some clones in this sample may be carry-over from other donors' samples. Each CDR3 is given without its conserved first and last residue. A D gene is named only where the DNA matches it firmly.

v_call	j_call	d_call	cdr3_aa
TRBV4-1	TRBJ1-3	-	ASSQGRARDTIY
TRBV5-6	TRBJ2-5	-	ASSFFRRETQY
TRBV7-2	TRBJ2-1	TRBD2	ASSLGSGGSYEQF
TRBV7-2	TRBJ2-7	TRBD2	ASSLERGEQY
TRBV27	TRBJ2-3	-	ASRPSPADTQY
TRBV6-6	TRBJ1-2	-	ASITPGGLKVDGYT
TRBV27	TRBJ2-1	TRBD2	ASSLSPTRGGI
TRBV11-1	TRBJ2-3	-	ASSLAGLSAGTQY
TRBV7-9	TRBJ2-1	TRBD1	ASSRRGQGAGEQF
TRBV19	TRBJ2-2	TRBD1	ASSSWDSNTGELF
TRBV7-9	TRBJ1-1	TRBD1	ASSLEPGQGSTEAF
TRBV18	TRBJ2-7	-	ASSPSLFDRSPYEQY
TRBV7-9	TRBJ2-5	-	ASSPRETQY
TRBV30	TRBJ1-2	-	AWSPRVRYT
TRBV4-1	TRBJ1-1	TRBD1	ASSQVYRGPSGAF
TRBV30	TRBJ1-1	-	AWRGQGHTEAF
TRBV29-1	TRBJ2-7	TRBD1	SVRDSPYEQY
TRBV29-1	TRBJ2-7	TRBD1	SVGDRVPSYEQY
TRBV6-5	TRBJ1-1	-	ASNTELNTEAF
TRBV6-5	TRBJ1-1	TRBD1	ASSPGTGGTEAF
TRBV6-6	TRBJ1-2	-	ASSYQDRANYGYT
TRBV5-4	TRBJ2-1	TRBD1	ASSLQGEDEQF
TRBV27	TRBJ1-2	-	ASSLSGDAGYT
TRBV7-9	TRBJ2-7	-	ASSSPGEQY
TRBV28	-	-	ASSSPRLHEQY
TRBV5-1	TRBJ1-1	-	ASSTRQAGEAF
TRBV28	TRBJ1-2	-	ASSLDSYIYGYT
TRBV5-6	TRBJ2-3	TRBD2	ASSSDGRWNTQY
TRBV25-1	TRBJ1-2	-	ASSENRAEDGYT
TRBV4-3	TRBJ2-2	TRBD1	ASSQDSRDRDFTGELF
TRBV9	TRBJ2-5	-	ASSPPRDQETQY
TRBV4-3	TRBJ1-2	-	ASSQDGSGAYGYT
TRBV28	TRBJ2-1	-	ASSFDGVNEQF
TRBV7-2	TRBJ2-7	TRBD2	ASSPGTSGGRDSYEQY
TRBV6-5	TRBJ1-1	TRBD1	ASSWAGGNTEAF
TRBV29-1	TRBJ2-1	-	SVEELGLRHNEQF
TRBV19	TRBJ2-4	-	ASRSDDNHIQY
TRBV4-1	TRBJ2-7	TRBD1	ASGVLGQDDEQY
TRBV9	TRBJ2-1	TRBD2	ASSVSGGGTSGSEGQF
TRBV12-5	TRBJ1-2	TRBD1	ASGSGTGQGNYGYT
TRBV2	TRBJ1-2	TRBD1	ASILDRAYGYT
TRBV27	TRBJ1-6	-	ASSFQGDRQNSPLH
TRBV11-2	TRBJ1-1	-	ASRPIKRGAEAF
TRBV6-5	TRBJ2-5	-	ASSYSPGERETQY